Presented here are 17 T cell receptor beta chains from one specimen sequenced in a study of human T cells and chemical hapten exposure. Time point noted: patch test 1, 2 weeks after DPC sensitization. As for treatment: therapeutic diphenylcyclopropenone sensitization with weekly scalp DPC. TCRdb redid the calling of the RACE reads with MiXCR, one entry per CDR3 protein. Of a few hundred thousand distinct CDR3 sequences in the sample, around 5% are singletons; the top ten hold under 2.5%. The input for sequencing was whole blood, taken in connection with sensitization to the hapten diphenylcyclopropenone (DPC). Receptors originate from a woman between 45 and 65 years old with alopecia areata. Some clones in this sample may be carry-over from other donors' samples.

This clonotype was picked up many times. The gene calls are TRBV5-1 and TRBJ1-2; tentative D call: TRBD1 (5 bases). Germline V CDR1 and CDR2: SGHRS, YFSETQ. V dropped 1 base and J dropped 6 bases, with 13 bases sitting between them. CDR3 length equals 14 residues. The CDR3 nucleotides are TGCGCCAGCAGCTTGACATCAGGGTACGATGGCTACACCTTC. Residues: CASSLTSGYDGYTF.

V gene TRBV10-3 combines with J gene TRBJ1-6; possibly TRBD1 for D (5 bases). CDR3 length equals 14 residues. Looked up from germline, CDR1 is ENHRY and CDR2 is SYGVKD. V was shortened by 2 bases and J by 12 bases, with 14 bases between the two germline ends. The CDR3 spells CAISEVQGSGPLHF. In nucleotides, the CDR3 is TGTGCCATCAGTGAGGTCCAGGGTAGTGGACCCCTCCACTTT.

This clonotype was seen a few times. The CDR3 protein is CASSGGLVDGYTF. The CDR3, as DNA: TGTGCCAGCAGTGGAGGGCTTGTGGATGGCTACACCTTC. The chain carries TRBV25-1 and TRBJ1-2; unclear D gene. The CDR3 sequence is 13 residues long. V dropped 4 bases and J dropped 6 bases, with 12 bases sitting between them. Germline CDR1 reads MGHDK; CDR2 reads SYGVNS.

This clonotype was seen more than once but under ten times. The rearrangement joins TRBV24-1 to TRBJ2-1; no clear D gene. This CDR3 spans 13 amino acids. V lost 7 bases and J lost 4, with 10 bases in between. The germline V gene has CDR1 KGHDR and CDR2 SFDVKD. CDR3 protein: CATSNSLYNEQFF. The CDR3 DNA follows: TGTGCCACCAGCAACTCCCTTTACAATGAGCAGTTCTTC.

This clonotype has only a few counts. Relative to the germline gene, one junction end is altered; a read error may explain this. CDR3: CASRRTGGPHF. CDR3 DNA: TGTGCCAGCAGACGGACAGGGGGCCCCCATTTT. This sequence joins TRBV7-9 and TRBJ1-1, with 11 bases lining up with TRBD1. The CDR3 contains 11 residues. Germline V gives CDR1 SEHNR, CDR2 FQNEAQ (reference sequence).

The rearrangement uses TRBV29-1 and TRBJ1-2, with a weak D call TRBD1 (5 bases). V lost 7 bases and J 4 bases, leaving 22 bases between the germline ends. Germline-derived CDR1 and CDR2 are SQVTM and ANQGSEA. The CDR3 is made up of 15 amino acids. The CDR3 sequence: CSAPFPGPGGYGYTF. The DNA for the CDR3 is TGCAGCGCTCCCTTCCCGGGGCCGGGCGGCTATGGCTACACCTTC.

The table lists this clonotype with a few counts. The rearrangement joins TRBV20-1 to TRBJ2-7; 8 bases agree with TRBD1. The V gene's germline CDR1 is DFQATT and CDR2 SNEGSKA (reference sequence). This CDR3 is 17 amino acids long. The V gene end was trimmed by 2 bases and the J gene end by 2 bases; junction bases not matched to a gene: 14. The CDR3 region is CSARLLGGGQGPYEQYF. CDR3 nucleotide sequence: TGCAGTGCTAGACTCTTAGGGGGCGGACAGGGCCCCTACGAGCAGTACTTC.

The table lists this clonotype with a few counts. The J gene is TRBJ1-1, the V gene TRBV28; TRBD1 might be the D (5 bases). Trimming cost V 3 bases and J 5 bases, with 13 bases left between them. The CDR3 covers 14 residues. CDR1 MDHEN and CDR2 SYDVKM come from the germline V gene. For the CDR3, the DNA is TGTGCCAGCAGTTTGTTGGGGGAAGGAACTGAAGCTTTCTTT. Translating gives CASSLLGEGTEAFF.

This clonotype showed up many times. V gene TRBV11-2 combines with J gene TRBJ1-6, with D possibly TRBD1 on 5 matching bases. The germline V and J ends were trimmed by 1 base and 8 bases, with 12 bases remaining between them. The V gene's germline CDR1 is SGHAT and CDR2 FQNNGV. This CDR3 has 15 residues. CDR3 sequence: CASSLVTQGHSPLHF. The CDR3 nucleotides read TGTGCCAGCAGCTTAGTTACCCAGGGTCATTCACCCCTCCACTTT.

This clonotype was seen only once. The junction departs from germline at one end; a sequencing error may be responsible. This chain links TRBV20-1 with TRBJ2-3; D unresolved. This CDR3 spans 13 amino acids. Germline V gives CDR1 DFQATT, CDR2 SNEGSKA (reference sequence). For the CDR3, the DNA is TGCAGTGCTCTCGTACCAGTAGGCGGTACGCAGTTTTTT. Translating gives CSALVPVGGTQFF.

V and J are TRBV6-5 and TRBJ2-5; D is perhaps TRBD1 or TRBD2 (5 bases each). Germline loops: CDR1 MNHEY, CDR2 SVGAGI. The V end was cut by 5 bases, the J end by 9 bases, with 13 bases between. This CDR3 has 12 residues. CDR3 region: CASSPTVGAQYF. The CDR3 region has the DNA TGTGCCAGCAGTCCGACTGTGGGGGCCCAGTACTTC.

This clonotype was counted many times. This chain uses TRBV6-5 with TRBJ1-2, with D possibly matching TRBD1 (5 bases). Germline CDR1 and CDR2: MNHEY and SVGAGI. This CDR3 has 15 amino acids. The ends were cut back, 4 bases at V and 4 bases at J, with 16 bases in the middle. DNA of the CDR3: TGTGCCAGCAGTTCCGCGACGGGGGGGATCTATGGCTACACCTTC. Translation: CASSSATGGIYGYTF.

This clonotype was recorded at least ten times. The chain combines TRBV12-3 or TRBV12-4 with TRBJ1-5; 8 positions match TRBD1. The CDR3 length is 14 residues. J lost 5 bases, V lost 7 bases, and 7 bases had no gene match. CDR3 bases: TGTGCCAGCACCCCGGGACAGGTGGATCAGCCCCAGCATTTT. It is translated as CASTPGQVDQPQHF.

Only a few counts were recorded for this clonotype. The V and J genes are TRBV2 and TRBJ1-1, with D perhaps matching TRBD1 (5 bases). This CDR3 comprises 11 residues. V shed 5 bases and J shed 8 bases, with 9 bases lying between them. Germline V gene sequence: CDR1 SNHLY, CDR2 FYNNEI. CDR3 bases: TGTGCCAGCAGTCAGAACAGGGAAGCTTTCTTT. Translating gives CASSQNREAFF.

V gene TRBV12-3 or TRBV12-4 combines with J gene TRBJ1-1; 7 positions match TRBD1. Trimming took 7 bases from V and 6 from J; bases not matched to a gene: 8. The CDR3 spans 13 residues. The CDR3 spells CASITGVGAEAFF. The CDR3 DNA follows: TGTGCCAGCATTACAGGGGTGGGCGCTGAAGCTTTCTTT.

The sample holds many counts of this clonotype. V gene TRBV9 combines with J gene TRBJ1-1, with D maybe TRBD1 (5 bases). V was shortened by 0 bases and J by 1 base, with 10 bases between the two germline ends. CDR1 is SGDLS and CDR2 is YYNGEE in the germline V gene. The CDR3 has 15 residues. This chain's CDR3 is CASSVVAGTNTEAFF. The CDR3 DNA is TGTGCCAGCAGCGTAGTGGCAGGGACGAACACTGAAGCTTTCTTT.

The J gene is TRBJ2-3, the V gene TRBV7-2; 11 bases fit TRBD2. Trimming cost V 5 bases and J 5 bases; bases outside gene matches: 6. Looked up from germline, CDR1 is SGHTA and CDR2 is FQGNSA. This CDR3 region has 15 residues. The CDR3, as DNA: TGTGCCAGCAGCGTACTAGCGGGAGCTGGAGATACGCAGTATTTT. Translating gives CASSVLAGAGDTQYF.